Listed below are T cell receptor beta chains from one sample, sequenced in a study of blood T cell repertoires in COVID-19. The data were produced by immunoSEQ multiplex PCR, yet TCRdb's version contains in-frame clones alone and is incomplete. The repertoire has 30,000 to 40,000 clones, roughly 87% of them found once; the top ten carry 15% to 20%. Material for sequencing was peripheral blood. The receptors stem from a man of 80 years or more with acute or convalescent COVID-19. Each CDR3 is given with its conserved first and last residue. A D gene is named only where the DNA matches it firmly. Size values are once, few and many counts, or a class for expanded clones, and some rows have none.

D gene: .
clone size: few
V gene: TRBV27
J gene: TRBJ1-1
CDR3 DNA: TGTGCCAGCAGTTCGCGCCCATCGAACACTGAAGCTTTCTTT
CDR3 protein: CASSSRPSNTEAFF

D gene: TRBD1
clone size: .
V gene: TRBV6-5
J gene: TRBJ2-3
CDR3 DNA: TGTGCCACCCGGACAGGGGGAATTGATACGCAGTATTTT
CDR3 protein: CATRTGGIDTQYF

D gene: TRBD1
clone size: .
V gene: TRBV28
J gene: TRBJ2-7
CDR3 DNA: TGTGCCAGCAGTCCGCCGGACAGGGCCCCCCCCTTGGTGGACGAGCAGTACTTC
CDR3 protein: CASSPPDRAPPLVDEQYF

D gene: .
clone size: .
V gene: TRBV19
J gene: TRBJ2-2
CDR3 DNA: TGTGCCTCCCGACCCACTAGATTTGCCGGGGAGCTGTTTTTT
CDR3 protein: CASRPTRFAGELFF

D gene: TRBD2
clone size: .
V gene: TRBV5-6
J gene: TRBJ2-4
CDR3 DNA: TGTGCCAGCAGCTCGGCTTGGGAGGGGCCCAAAAACATTCAGTACTTC
CDR3 protein: CASSSAWEGPKNIQYF

D gene: .
clone size: .
V gene: TRBV5-1
J gene: TRBJ1-2
CDR3 DNA: TGCGCCAGCAGCTTGGACTCAGGAGGGTTAAGCTATGGCTACACCTTC
CDR3 protein: CASSLDSGGLSYGYTF

D gene: .
clone size: .
V gene: TRBV11-2
J gene: TRBJ1-1
CDR3 DNA: TGTGCCAGCAGCTTAGAAGGGACACAAAAGACTGAAGCTTTCTTT
CDR3 protein: CASSLEGTQKTEAFF

D gene: TRBD2
clone size: .
V gene: TRBV3-1/TRBV3-2
J gene: TRBJ2-1
CDR3 DNA: TGTGCCAGCAGCCAAGGACTAGCGGTATACAATGAGCAGTTCTTC
CDR3 protein: CASSQGLAVYNEQFF

D gene: TRBD1
clone size: .
V gene: TRBV19
J gene: TRBJ1-2
CDR3 DNA: TGTGCCAGTAGTCTGGACAGGGGCCTCTATGGCTACACCTTC
CDR3 protein: CASSLDRGLYGYTF

D gene: .
clone size: .
V gene: TRBV19
J gene: TRBJ1-2
CDR3 DNA: TGTGCCAGTAGTATAGTCGGCAGGAACTATGGCTACACCTTC
CDR3 protein: CASSIVGRNYGYTF

D gene: TRBD1
clone size: .
V gene: TRBV19
J gene: TRBJ1-2
CDR3 DNA: TGTGCCAGTAGTATCGGGCTCGGGCAGGGGGTGGTTGGCTACACCTTC
CDR3 protein: CASSIGLGQGVVGYTF

D gene: .
clone size: .
V gene: TRBV29-1
J gene: TRBJ1-1
CDR3 DNA: TGCAGCGCCAGTCTAGGGGGAACTGAAGCTTTCTTT
CDR3 protein: CSASLGGTEAFF

D gene: .
clone size: .
V gene: TRBV7-9
J gene: TRBJ2-3
CDR3 DNA: TGTGCCAGCAGCTTAGGCGTAGGAGGTAGCGTCAGCACAGATACGCAGTATTTT
CDR3 protein: CASSLGVGGSVSTDTQYF

D gene: TRBD1
clone size: .
V gene: TRBV11-3
J gene: TRBJ2-5
CDR3 DNA: TGTGCCAGCAGCTTGGGACAGGCGCTACAAGAGACCCAGTACTTC
CDR3 protein: CASSLGQALQETQYF

D gene: .
clone size: .
V gene: TRBV5-4
J gene: TRBJ1-3
CDR3 DNA: TGTGCCAGCAGCTTAGCGGGGGCCCGAGACACCATATATTTT
CDR3 protein: CASSLAGARDTIYF

D gene: TRBD2
clone size: .
V gene: TRBV3-1/TRBV3-2
J gene: TRBJ2-3
CDR3 DNA: TGTGCCAGCAGCCCCGAGAGCGGGGGGACAGATACGCAGTATTTT
CDR3 protein: CASSPESGGTDTQYF

D gene: TRBD1
clone size: .
V gene: TRBV11-2
J gene: TRBJ1-4
CDR3 DNA: TGTGCCAGCAGCCTTCAAGGGACAGGCGGAAGTGAAAAACTGTTTTTT
CDR3 protein: CASSLQGTGGSEKLFF

D gene: TRBD1
clone size: .
V gene: TRBV7-2
J gene: TRBJ2-4
CDR3 DNA: TGTGCCAGCAGCCTCAGGGGGCGGAGAAACATTCAGTACTTC
CDR3 protein: CASSLRGRRNIQYF

D gene: TRBD1
clone size: .
V gene: TRBV30
J gene: TRBJ2-5
CDR3 DNA: TGTGCCTGGAACCAAGACAGGGGGCGTGGAGAGACCCAGTACTTC
CDR3 protein: CAWNQDRGRGETQYF

D gene: .
clone size: .
V gene: TRBV4-1
J gene: TRBJ1-3
CDR3 DNA: TGCGCCAGCAGCCAAGATCAGCCAGGGTGGTCCTCTGGAAACACCATATATTTT
CDR3 protein: CASSQDQPGWSSGNTIYF